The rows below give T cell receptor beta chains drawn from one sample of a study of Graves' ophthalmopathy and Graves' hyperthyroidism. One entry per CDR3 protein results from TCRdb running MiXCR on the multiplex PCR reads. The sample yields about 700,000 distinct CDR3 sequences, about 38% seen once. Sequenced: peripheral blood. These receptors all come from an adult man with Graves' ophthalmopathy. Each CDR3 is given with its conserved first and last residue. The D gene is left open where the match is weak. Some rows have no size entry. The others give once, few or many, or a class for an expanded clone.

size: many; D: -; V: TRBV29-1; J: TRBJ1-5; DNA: TGCAGCGTTGAAGTGGGGTTAGATCAGCCCCAGCATTTT; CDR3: CSVEVGLDQPQHF
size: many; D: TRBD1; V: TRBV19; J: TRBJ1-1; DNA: TGTGCCAGTAGTCCCCGGGACAGGTTGAACACTGAAGCTTTCTTT; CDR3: CASSPRDRLNTEAFF
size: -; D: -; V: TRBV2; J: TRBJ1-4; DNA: TGTGCCAGCAGTCACCTAGAAGGGGTAGGAGAAAAACTGTTTTTT; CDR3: CASSHLEGVGEKLFF
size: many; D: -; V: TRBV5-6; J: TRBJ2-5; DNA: TGTGCCAGCAGCTTGGATTGGGGTATGGAAGAGACCCAGTACTTC; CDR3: CASSLDWGMEETQYF
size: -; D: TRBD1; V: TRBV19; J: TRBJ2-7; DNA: TGTGCCAGTAGACCACCGGGACAGGGGAACTACGAGCAGTACTTC; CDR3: CASRPPGQGNYEQYF
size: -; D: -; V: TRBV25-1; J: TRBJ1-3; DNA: TGTGCCAGCAGTAGCTTCTCGGGCTCTGGAAACACCATATATTTT; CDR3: CASSSFSGSGNTIYF
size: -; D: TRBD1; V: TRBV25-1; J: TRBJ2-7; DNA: TGTGCCAGCAGTTCGGGACAGGGGGGGAAAACCGAGCAGTACTTC; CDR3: CASSSGQGGKTEQYF
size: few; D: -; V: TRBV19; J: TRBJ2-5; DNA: TGTGCCAGTAGTATGTACGGGGGGCGGCGGGAGACCCAGTACTTC; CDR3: CASSMYGGRRETQYF
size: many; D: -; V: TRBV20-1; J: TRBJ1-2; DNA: TGCAGTGCTAGTTTGGGGGTTAACTATGGCTACACCTTC; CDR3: CSASLGVNYGYTF
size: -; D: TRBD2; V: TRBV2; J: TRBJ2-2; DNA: TGTGCCAGCGAGACTAGCGGGAGTTTGGAGCTGTTTTTT; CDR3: CASETSGSLELFF
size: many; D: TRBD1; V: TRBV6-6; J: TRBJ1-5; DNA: TGTGCCAGCAGTTACGGGACAGGGCGTACTCAGCCCCAGCATTTT; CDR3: CASSYGTGRTQPQHF
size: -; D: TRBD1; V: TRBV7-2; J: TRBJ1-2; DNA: TGTGCCAGCTCGCTTGCGGGACAGCAAAATGGCTACACCTTC; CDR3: CASSLAGQQNGYTF
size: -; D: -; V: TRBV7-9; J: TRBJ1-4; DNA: TGCGCCAGCAGCCGCCCATTCCGAACTAATGAAAAACTGTTTTTT; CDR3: CASSRPFRTNEKLFF
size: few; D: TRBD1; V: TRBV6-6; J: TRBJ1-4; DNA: TGTGCCAGCAGTTACGGGACAGAAAATGAAAAACTGTTTTTT; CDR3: CASSYGTENEKLFF
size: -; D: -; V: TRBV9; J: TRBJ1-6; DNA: TGTGCCAGCAGCGGAGGGAGGGGTTCACCCCTCCACTTT; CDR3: CASSGGRGSPLHF
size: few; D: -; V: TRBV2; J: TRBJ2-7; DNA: TGTGCCAGCAGGGGGACGGGATCGGCCTACGAGCAGTACTTC; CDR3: CASRGTGSAYEQYF
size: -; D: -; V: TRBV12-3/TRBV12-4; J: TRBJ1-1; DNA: TGTGCCAGCAGTCCAACGAGGGCCCGGGACCCCGGGAACACTGAAGCTTTCTTT; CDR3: CASSPTRARDPGNTEAFF
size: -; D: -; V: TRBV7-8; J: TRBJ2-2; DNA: TGTGCCAGCAGCTTAGCAGGGGTGGGGCCCGGGGAGCTGTTTTTT; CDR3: CASSLAGVGPGELFF
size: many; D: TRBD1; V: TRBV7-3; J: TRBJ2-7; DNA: TGTGCCAGCAGCCCCGGGACAGCCCTTGAGCAGTACTTC; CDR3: CASSPGTALEQYF
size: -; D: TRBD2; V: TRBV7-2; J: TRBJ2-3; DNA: TGTGCCAGCAGCTTAGCCCTAGCGGGGGCCCCTCATACGCAGTATTTT; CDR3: CASSLALAGAPHTQYF
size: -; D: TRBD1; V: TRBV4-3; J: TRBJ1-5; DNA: TGCGCCAGCAGCCAACTGCTGGGACAGGGAAAACCTCAGCCCCAGCATTTT; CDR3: CASSQLLGQGKPQPQHF
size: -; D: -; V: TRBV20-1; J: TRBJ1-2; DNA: TGCAGTGCTAGAGATTTCCAGGGTGGCTACACCTTC; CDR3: CSARDFQGGYTF
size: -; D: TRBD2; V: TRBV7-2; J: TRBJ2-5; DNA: TGTGCCAGCAGCCCTAGCGGGATCCAAGAGACCCAGTACTTC; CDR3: CASSPSGIQETQYF
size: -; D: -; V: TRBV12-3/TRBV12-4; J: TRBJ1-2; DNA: TGTGCCAGCAGTCCGGACTCAGGGTTTAACTATGACTACACCTTC; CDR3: CASSPDSGFNYDYTF
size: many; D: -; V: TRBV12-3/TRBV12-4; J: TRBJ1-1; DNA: TGTGCCAGCAGTTTCAGGCAGGGAGGCACTGAAGCTTTCTTT; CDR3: CASSFRQGGTEAFF
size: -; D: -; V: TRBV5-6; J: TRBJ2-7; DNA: TGTGCCAGCAGCTTTTTTGGAGACCAGTCCTACGAGCAGTACTTC; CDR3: CASSFFGDQSYEQYF
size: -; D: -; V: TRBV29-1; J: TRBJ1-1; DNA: TGCAGCGTCACAGGGCCTGAAGCTTTCTTT; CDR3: CSVTGPEAFF
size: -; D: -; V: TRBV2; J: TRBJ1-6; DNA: TGTGCCAGCTCCAGACTAGCGCCCAATTCACCCCTCCACTTT; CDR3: CASSRLAPNSPLHF
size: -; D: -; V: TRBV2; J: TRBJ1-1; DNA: TGTGCCAGCAGTTGGGCCTGGGTGAACACTGAAGCTTTCTTT; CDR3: CASSWAWVNTEAFF
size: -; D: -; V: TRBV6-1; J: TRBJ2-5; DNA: TGTGCCAGCAGTGAAAATACGGGCAGCCAAGAGACCCAGTACTTC; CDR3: CASSENTGSQETQYF
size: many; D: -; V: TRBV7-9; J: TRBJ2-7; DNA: TGTGCCAGCAGCACCCCGACAGGCGAAAGCTCCTACGAGCAGTACTTC; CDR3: CASSTPTGESSYEQYF
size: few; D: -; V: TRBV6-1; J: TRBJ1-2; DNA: TGTGCCAGCAGTGGCCACAGGGCGACTGCGGGCTATGGCTACACCTTC; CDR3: CASSGHRATAGYGYTF
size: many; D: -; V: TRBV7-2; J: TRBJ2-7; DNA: TGTGCCAGCAGGTGGGACAACTCCTACGAGCAGTACTTC; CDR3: CASRWDNSYEQYF
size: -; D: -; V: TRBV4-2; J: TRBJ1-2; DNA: TGTGCCAGCAGCCAAGAAGGAGGGGACTGGAACTATGGCTACACCTTC; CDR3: CASSQEGGDWNYGYTF
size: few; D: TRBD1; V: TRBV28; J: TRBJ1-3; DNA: TGTGCCTCCGGGACAGACTCTGGAAACACCATATATTTT; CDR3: CASGTDSGNTIYF
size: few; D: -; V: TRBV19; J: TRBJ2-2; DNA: TGTGCCAGTAGCTCCGGGCGGGGGACACCCCAGCAGGAGCTGTTTTTT; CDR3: CASSSGRGTPQQELFF
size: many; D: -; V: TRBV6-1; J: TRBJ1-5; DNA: TGTGCCAGCAGTCCCTCGGATAGCAATCAGCCCCAGCATTTT; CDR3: CASSPSDSNQPQHF
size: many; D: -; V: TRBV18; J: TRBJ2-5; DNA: TGTGCCAGCTCACCACCCAGTGCCTACCAAGAGACCCAGTACTTC; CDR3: CASSPPSAYQETQYF
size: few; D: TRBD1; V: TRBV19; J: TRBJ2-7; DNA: TGTGCCAGTAGTACGACAGGGGTGGTCTACGAGCAGTACTTC; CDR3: CASSTTGVVYEQYF
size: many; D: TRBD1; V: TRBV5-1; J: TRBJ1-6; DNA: TGCGCCAGCAGCTTGGTGGGGACAGGGATTCGCTCACCCCTCCACTTT; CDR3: CASSLVGTGIRSPLHF
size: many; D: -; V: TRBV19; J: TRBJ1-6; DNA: TGTGCCAGTAGTATAGGGGCTGGGAGCTCCTATAATTCACCCCTCCACTTT; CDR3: CASSIGAGSSYNSPLHF
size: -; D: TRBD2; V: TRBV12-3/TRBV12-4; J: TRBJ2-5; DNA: TGTGCCAGCAGCAAGACTAGCTTAGAGACCCAGTACTTC; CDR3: CASSKTSLETQYF
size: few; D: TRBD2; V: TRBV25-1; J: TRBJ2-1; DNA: TGTGCCAGCAGTACGGGACTAGCGGGCTACAATGAGCAGTTCTTC; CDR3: CASSTGLAGYNEQFF
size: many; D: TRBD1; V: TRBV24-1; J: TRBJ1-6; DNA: TGTGCCACCAGTGACCGGGACAGTAATTCACCCCTCCACTTT; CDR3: CATSDRDSNSPLHF
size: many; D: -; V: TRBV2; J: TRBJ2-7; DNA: TGTGCCAGCAGTGCTAGACAGCACTTC; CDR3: CASSARQHF
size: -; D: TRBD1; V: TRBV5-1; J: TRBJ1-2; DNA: TGCGCCAGCAGCTTGGGGACAGGGAGCTATGGCTACACCTTC; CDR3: CASSLGTGSYGYTF
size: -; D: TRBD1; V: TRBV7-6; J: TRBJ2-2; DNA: TGTGCCAGCAGCCGACAGGGCCATACCGGGGAGCTGCTTTTT; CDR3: CASSRQGHTGELLF
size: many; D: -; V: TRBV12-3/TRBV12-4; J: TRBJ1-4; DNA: TGTGCCAGCAGTTGGGATCTGGGCTCCCAACTGTTTTTT; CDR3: CASSWDLGSQLFF
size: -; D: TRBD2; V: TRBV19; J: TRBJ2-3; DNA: TGTGCCAGTAGTATTTGGAGCGGGAGATTAGGGACAGATACGCAGTATTTT; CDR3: CASSIWSGRLGTDTQYF
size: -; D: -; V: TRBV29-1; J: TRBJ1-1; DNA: TGCAGCGTCTCAGGGACATCGAACACTAAAGCCTTCTTT; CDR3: CSVSGTSNTKAFF
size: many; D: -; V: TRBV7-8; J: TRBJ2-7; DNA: TGTGCCAGCAGCGCCGGGGCAGGGACATTTCTGGGCGAGCAGTACTTC; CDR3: CASSAGAGTFLGEQYF
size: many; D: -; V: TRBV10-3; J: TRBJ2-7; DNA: TGTGCCATCAGTGAGTCCGGCCCCAGCTACGAGCAGTACTTC; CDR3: CAISESGPSYEQYF
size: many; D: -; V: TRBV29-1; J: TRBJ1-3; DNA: TGCAGCGTGGGCGAGGTTACCTCTGGAAACACCATATATTTT; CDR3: CSVGEVTSGNTIYF